These 8 T cell receptor beta chains came from one sample sequenced in a study of cytomegalovirus exposure and HLA in healthy donors (dated by TCRdb to 2015 to 2018). The protocol used for the library was the immunoSEQ multiplex PCR assay. The multiplex PCR relied on a mix of 60 forward primers for TCR Vbeta segments and 13 reverse primers for TCR Jbeta segments. Imported from immuneACCESS, the table was reduced by TCRdb to in-frame sequences with V and J called. These copies leave out some clones; in studies compared against another copy, an unresolved V gene accounts for under half, and the cause of the remainder is not known. The sample profile shows about 140,000 clones; 70% to 90% of them were found once. The ten largest clonotypes hold 0.45% to 0.55% of the sample. Sequenced material: PBMCs. These receptors all stem from a woman aged 40 to 50 in good health and CMV-seronegative.

This sequence joins TRBV5-4 and TRBJ2-5; the D gene is possibly TRBD1 (5 bases). Trimming took off 0 bases at V and 4 bases at J, with 10 bases between the two ends. The germline gives CDR1 SGHNT, CDR2 YYREEE (reference sequence). The CDR3 has 14 amino acids. This CDR3 is CASSLEGARETQYF. CDR3 coding DNA: TGTGCCAGCAGCTTGGAAGGGGCAAGAGAGACCCAGTACTTC.

The sample holds one count of this clone. This chain connects TRBV28 to TRBJ2-4; 10 bases agree with TRBD1. CDR3 size: 16 residues. Per the germline V gene, CDR1 is MDHEN and CDR2 is SYDVKM. Trimming cost V 6 bases and J 1 base; bases outside gene matches: 6. The CDR3 region is CASSPPGQGAKNIQYF. The CDR3 bases are TGTGCCAGCAGCCCACCGGGACAGGGGGCCAAAAACATTCAGTACTTC.

The chain combines TRBV11-2 with TRBJ1-1; TRBD1 matches 8 bases. The CDR3 spans 15 residues. V shed 5 bases and J 4 bases; nucleotides not matched to a gene: 9. The germline CDR1 and CDR2 sequences are SGHAT and FQNNGV. The CDR3 DNA is TGTGCCAGCAGCCAGACGAAGGACAGGGTCACTGAAGCTTTCTTT. Its protein is CASSQTKDRVTEAFF.

V is TRBV6-1 and J is TRBJ1-2, with D perhaps matching TRBD1 (6 bases). The CDR3 covers 13 residues. V lost 6 bases to trimming and J lost 2 bases, with 10 bases between them. Germline CDR1 is MNHNS and CDR2 is SASEGT. The CDR3 nucleotides read TGTGCCAGCAGACTGCAGGGGAACTATGGCTACACCTTC. Amino acid sequence: CASRLQGNYGYTF.

This chain joins TRBV27 and TRBJ1-4; TRBD1 might be the D (6 bases). V lost 6 bases and J 4 bases, leaving 12 bases between the germline ends. This CDR3 comprises 14 residues. The V gene's germline CDR1 is MNHEY and CDR2 SMNVEV (reference sequence). The CDR3 DNA reads as TGTGCCAGCAGCCGTGGACAGTATAATGAAAAACTGTTTTTT. Translating gives CASSRGQYNEKLFF.

The genes are TRBV6-5 and TRBJ2-3, with 7 bases that match TRBD2. The germline V gene has CDR1 MNHEY and CDR2 SVGAGI. V lost 4 bases to trimming and J lost 3 bases; unmatched junction nucleotides: 7. The CDR3 runs 15 residues. CDR3 sequence reads: CASSFTGTTTDTQYF. As DNA, the CDR3 is TGTGCCAGCAGTTTTACGGGGACTACGACAGATACGCAGTATTTT.

The chain is built from TRBV7-3 and TRBJ1-1; TRBD1 matches at 8 bases. The CDR3 has 17 residues. J was trimmed by 1 base and V by 8 bases; bases with no gene match: 15. Looked up from germline, CDR1 is SGHTA and CDR2 is FQGTGA. The CDR3 DNA reads TGTGCCAGCCCTACACTAAACTACAGGGGGGCGAACACTGAAGCTTTCTTT. Its translation is CASPTLNYRGANTEAFF.

The chain joins TRBV19 to TRBJ1-5; D gene ambiguous. Germline V lookup: CDR1 LNHDA, CDR2 SQIVND (reference sequence). The V end lost 3 bases, the J end lost 2 bases, and 11 bases lay between the germline ends. The CDR3 is made up of 15 amino acids. CDR3 nucleotides: TGTGCCAGTAGTATGCCCCTAACGGGCAATCAGCCCCAGCATTTT. This codes for CASSMPLTGNQPQHF.